Included here is one T cell receptor beta chain sequence, with context. The antigen this receptor binds is unknown. The sample holds no much larger clone one base away, and base qualities are not on file. The sample belongs to a study of shared clonotypes between healthy human individuals (dated by TCRdb to 2018 to 2020). In the study overall: A few men and a couple of women, aged 18 to 49 years, made up the cohort. For each donor, CD4 naive and CD4 memory were each given three plates, CD8 naive was given two plates, and CD8 memory was given one plate. The study deeply sequenced blood TCR repertoires of roughly five healthy adults to estimate repertoire size and the extent of clonotype sharing between individuals. Libraries were prepared and TCR repertoires were sequenced by different laboratories using diverse techniques, in order to increase sequencing depth and limit assay-specific biases. Each donor's leukapheresis produced roughly between about 0.9 and 9.5 billion PBMCs. What the authors observed across the whole study: Sampling was limited to blood, and TCR repertoires in tissue likely differ from TCR repertoires in blood. Naive subsets generally had larger estimated clonotype richness than memory subsets. Roughly 5% of naive CD4, 3.5% of naive CD8, around 2.3% of memory CD4, and approximately 0.39% of memory CD8 clonotypes were shared across a few donors. Clonotypes shared by all four sorted-subset donors showed higher generation probabilities than non-shared clonotypes. Based on pairwise subsampling, the degree of clonotype sharing among donors was expected to be affected by sequencing depth. Even with the large sequencing depth, rarefaction of the sorted-subset datasets indicated that sequencing was incomplete. The genetic and exposure-history diversity represented was limited by the small number of donors.

TCR CDR3 regions were amplified from genomic DNA by multiplex PCR using the deep immunoSEQ assay. Extracted genomic DNA from each cell subset was spread evenly across all wells of several immunoSEQ 96-well plates, with each plate serving as a replicate. Each replicate PCR for sorted subsets received around 200 ng genomic DNA, equal to tens of thousands of T cell genomes. Purified libraries were measured with a Qubit 3.0 fluorometer, size-checked on a Bioanalyzer 2100, and measured again with the KAPA Library Quantification kit. A separate single-read 150-cycle Illumina NextSeq 550 flow cell was used to sequence each immunoSEQ 96-well plate. In the source study's methods: The immunoSEQ output contained only junctional sequences without quality scores, so filtering could not match that applied to full-length reads. Sequences were annotated with PyIR, a Python wrapper for IgBLAST v1.9, using IMGT germline references to assign V/J genes and CDR3. Any read was removed if the V/J assignment was weak (E-value above 1e-6), the CDR3 was missing, or the read contained stop codons, out-of-frame junctions, or ambiguous translated residues. V3J clonotypes were defined as sequences sharing an identical inferred V gene, J gene, and CDR3 amino acid sequence. To compute the percentage overlap between repertoires, the number of shared unique clonotypes was divided by the size of the smaller repertoire. Repertoire richness was assessed with RTK rarefaction, the Chao1 estimator, and Recon v2.1 estimates of unobserved clonotypes. For all TCRbeta clonotypes obtained by the gDNA method from several donors, generation probabilities were computed with OLGA. What TCRdb holds here is the immuneACCESS table cut down to in-frame rearrangements. Part of the clones is not present; checked against another copy, under half of the missing clones reflect an unresolved V gene, and the others are unexplained. V and J calls and clone size come straight from that table; D and trimming were deduced from the DNA. Here the sample has around 980,000 clones; approximately 80% occur a single time. 0.55% to 0.7% of the sample goes to the ten largest clones.

The donors were healthy, HIV-negative adults with no recently reported acute infections or vaccinations. Only Caucasian adults living in Nashville, Tennessee, USA were represented among the donors. CD4+ T cells were enriched by magnetic negative selection, after which naive cells were positively selected on CD45RA and the negative fraction was taken as the memory subset. After blood collection by leukapheresis, PBMCs were isolated using Ficoll-Histopaque density gradient centrifugation and then cryopreserved in the vapor phase of liquid nitrogen. Analytical flow cytometry was used to check the purity and quantity of every magnetically sorted T cell population. Genomic DNA was isolated from every sorted fraction and measured by UV absorbance on a Nanodrop 2000c. Cut back by 8 bases and 3 bases, the V and J ends lie 10 bases apart. The CDR3 holds 12 amino acids from the cysteine to the phenylalanine. The retained sequence is limited to the CDR3, 36 bases, with the frame set at the first base. In the germline V gene, CDR1 corresponds to KGHSH and CDR2 to LQKENI.

The sequence is built from TRBV18 and TRBJ2-5, with the D gene not clear enough to name. The sample taken for sequencing was memory CD4+ T cells from PBMCs. Read against the paper, the sample's cell subset or site label means: CD45RA-negative fraction. This TCR came from a man younger than 30 in good health. Some clones in this sample may be carry-over from other donors' samples. The nucleotide sequence is TGTGCCAGCCTTGACGGAGAAGAGACCCAGTACTTC. This translates into CASLDGEETQYF. Joined to the reference TRBV18 and TRBJ2-5 proteins, this CDR3 gives the full variable domain: NAGVMQNPRHLVRRRGQEARLRCSPMKGHSHVYWYRQLPEEGLKFMVYLQKENIIDESGMPKERFSAEFPKEGPSILRIQQVVRGDSAAYFCASLDGEETQYFGPGTRLLVL.